This T cell receptor beta chain is from a study of post-analysis software for immune sequencing data. About the study: The courses of disease that were included comprised relapsing-remitting, secondary progressive and progressive-relapsing multiple sclerosis. General study points: In patients, TRBV5-6, TRBV5-1 and TRBV20-1 belonged to five TRBV segments found more frequently than in controls.

The V and J ends lost 6 bases and 8 bases, in that order; junction bases with no gene match: 9. The germline V gene encodes CDR1 MGHDK and CDR2 SYGVNS. This CDR3 has 13 residues. TCR beta cDNA libraries had unique molecular identifiers. Around 500,000 cDNA molecules were obtained from around 0.96 to 9.9 million T cells. TCRdb used MiXCR to reprocess the PCR reads, holding one entry per CDR3 protein. The table has 500,000 to 600,000 distinct CDR3 sequences, about 40% seen once. For this clonotype: Antigen unknown.

The sequenced material came from blood. The TCR originated in a girl aged 5 to 17 with multiple sclerosis. This sequence joins TRBV25-1 and TRBJ1-2; 7 positions match TRBD1. As DNA, the CDR3 is TGTGCCAGCAGCGTCGACAGGGCCGGCGGCTACACCTTC. It codes for CASSVDRAGGYTF.